This T cell receptor (beta chain) is from a study of cytomegalovirus exposure and HLA in healthy donors. Vbeta (60) and Jbeta (13) primers were used in the PCR. Profiled with immunoSEQ multiplex PCR; TCRdb holds only in-frame clones, not every one. With 100,000 to 150,000 clones in the sample, the ten largest clones hold 2.2%. On this clone: Its specificity is not known.

Findings of the study overall: The listing of approximately 160 TCR beta chains classed them as cytomegalovirus-associated.

The CDR3 is made up of 13 amino acids. V was clipped by 7 bases and J by 3 bases, with 10 bases between them. The germline V gene encodes CDR1 WNHNN and CDR2 SYGVQD (reference sequence). The sequenced material came from PBMCs. This TCR came from a man in his forties or fifties in good health and CMV-seronegative. The chain couples TRBV10-1 to TRBJ2-1, with no clear D. For the CDR3, the DNA is TGCGCCAGCATTCGACTCTGCTACAATGAGCAGTTCTTC. Translating it yields CASIRLCYNEQFF.